Below, one TCR beta chain is given with its context. Its antigen remains unidentified. The input lacks base qualities; no much larger clone sits a single base away. V ends up 5 bases short and J 5 bases short, with an unmatched junction base count of 8. From the cysteine through the phenylalanine, the CDR3 covers 15 amino acids. Only the CDR3 part of the read is kept: 45 bases, read in frame from the first base. Reading the germline V gene (reference sequence) gives CDR1 SEHNR and CDR2 FQNEAQ. The sample comes from a study of response to subunit inactivated influenza vaccine (dated by TCRdb to 2016 to 2019). For the wider study: Deep quantitative profiling of the T cell receptor repertoire was used in the study to follow responses to a trivalent subunit inactivated influenza vaccine. Results and caveats for the whole study, not just this receptor: According to the authors, only a limited number of new T cells may be recruited by each seasonal influenza vaccination.

Libraries were built with RT-PCR. Sequencing used an Illumina HiSeq 2500. Through fastp at Q25 and MiXCR, TCRdb rebuilt clones from the public reads, retaining in-frame beta chains. One record per CDR3 amino acid sequence lists the most common genes and DNA. This sample gives 550,000 to 600,000 distinct CDR3 sequences in total; about 11% of them show up just once. Jointly, the top ten make up about 9.4% of the sample. Sequencing used PBMCs from blood, obtained on the day of vaccination. The rearranged segments are TRBV7-9 and TRBJ2-5, and TRBD1 matches 10 of the central bases. This sequence originates from a man in his fifties who received an inactivated influenza vaccine. Donor details come from another sample of the same person, matched by shared clones. The bases read TGTGCCAGCAGCAACCGGGACAGGGGTAGGGAGACCCAGTACTTC. This gives the protein CASSNRDRGRETQYF.